These 25 T cell receptor beta chains were all obtained from the same sample, sequenced in a study of cytomegalovirus exposure and HLA in healthy donors. The PCR employed 60 Vbeta primers together with 13 Jbeta primers. The method was immunoSEQ multiplex PCR; TCRdb's version includes in-frame clones alone and lacks a portion of them. The sample holds more than 150,000 clones, more than 85% seen once. The source material was PBMCs. These receptors were taken from a girl under two years old in good health and CMV-seronegative.

A note on this clone: This specimen includes other DNA sequences encoding the same CDR3. The V call is TRBV7-9, the J call TRBJ2-5; TRBD2 matches 8 bases. This CDR3 spans 12 amino acids. Per the germline V gene, CDR1 is SEHNR and CDR2 is FQNEAQ (reference sequence). With V trimmed by 6 bases and J by 3 bases, 0 bases remained unmatched. In nucleotides, the CDR3 is TGTGCCAGCAGAGCGGGAGAAGAGACCCAGTACTTC. Protein product: CASRAGEETQYF.

This sequence joins TRBV14 and TRBJ2-3; no clear D. From germline, CDR1 is SGHDN and CDR2 FVKESK. The ends were cut back, 0 bases at V and 3 bases at J, with 7 bases in the middle. The CDR3 consists of 14 residues. CDR3 region: CASSQDLATDTQYF. The CDR3 DNA is TGTGCCAGCAGCCAAGATTTAGCAACAGATACGCAGTATTTT.

This rearrangement joins TRBV25-1 to TRBJ2-7, with 7 nucleotides matching TRBD1. Germline CDR1 and CDR2: MGHDK and SYGVNS. The CDR3 sequence is 14 residues long. The V gene end was trimmed by 6 bases and the J gene end by 4 bases; junction bases not matched to a gene: 9. The CDR3 loop is CASSRDRALYEQYF. In DNA, the CDR3 is TGTGCCAGCAGCCGGGACAGAGCTTTGTACGAGCAGTACTTC.

The CDR3 loop is CASRYVSAFNTEAFF. The CDR3 DNA sequence: TGTGCCAGCAGGTACGTCAGTGCCTTTAACACTGAAGCTTTCTTT. The chain joins TRBV28 to TRBJ1-1, with D unclear. The CDR3 is 15 amino acids. With 6 bases removed from V and 2 bases from J, the gap between germline ends came to 16 bases. Germline CDR1 reads MDHEN; CDR2 reads SYDVKM.

The CDR3: CASSDSSPGPSQYF. CDR3 nucleotides: TGTGCCAGCAGCGATTCGAGCCCGGGTCCCTCGCAGTATTTT. This chain connects TRBV7-9 to TRBJ2-3; D gene ambiguous. The V gene lost 5 bases and the J gene lost 10 bases, with 19 bases spanning the gap. Germline-derived CDR1 and CDR2 are SEHNR and FQNEAQ (reference sequence). The CDR3 has 14 residues.

V is TRBV7-9 and J is TRBJ2-3; 10 nucleotides agree with TRBD2. The germline V gene has CDR1 SEHNR and CDR2 FQNEAQ (reference sequence). CDR3 length: 14 amino acids. Unmatched junction bases numbered 0, after V lost 1 base and J lost 5 bases. The CDR3 loop is CASSLGTSGDTQYF. The CDR3 DNA sequence: TGTGCCAGCAGCTTAGGGACTAGCGGAGATACGCAGTATTTT.

This clone was found a few times. The chain carries TRBV5-8 and TRBJ1-6; TRBD1 might be the D (5 bases). The CDR3 is 15 amino acids. Per the germline V gene, CDR1 is SGHTS and CDR2 is YDEGEE. V lost 0 bases, J lost 10 bases, and 14 bases lay in between. The CDR3 spells CASSLALGRASPLHF. The CDR3 region has the DNA TGTGCCAGCAGCTTGGCCCTCGGCAGGGCCTCACCCCTCCACTTT. The whole variable domain, remainder taken from reference TRBV5-8 and TRBJ1-6, is EAGVTQSPTHLIKTRGQQATLRCSPISGHTSVYWYQQALGLGLQFLLWYDEGEERNRGNFPPRFSGRQFPNYSSELNVNALELEDSALYLCASSLALGRASPLHFGNGTRLTVT.

The chain combines TRBV2 with TRBJ2-1, with 14 positions matching TRBD2. The CDR3 spans 19 residues. The germline V gene encodes CDR1 SNHLY and CDR2 FYNNEI. With V trimmed by 1 base and J by 1 base, 6 bases remained unmatched. The CDR3 DNA reads TGTGCCAGCAGTGAAGGTTGGACTAGCGGGGGGTGGTCCTACAATGAGCAGTTCTTC. Its translation: CASSEGWTSGGWSYNEQFF.

The chain recombines TRBV30 with TRBJ2-5; possible D gene TRBD1, 5 bases. Germline CDR1 GTSNPN, CDR2 SVGIG (reference sequence). V was shortened by 2 bases and J by 2 bases, with 9 bases between the two germline ends. This CDR3 has 13 residues. The CDR3 sequence is CAWSIGAQETQYF. DNA of the CDR3: TGTGCCTGGAGTATAGGGGCGCAAGAGACCCAGTACTTC.

The rearrangement uses TRBV2 and TRBJ2-7, with D unresolved. Germline CDR1 is SNHLY and CDR2 is FYNNEI. The CDR3 length is 15 residues. The germline V and J ends were trimmed by 7 bases and 7 bases, with 23 bases remaining between them. CDR3 sequence (DNA): TGTGCCAGCACCATACCTCCTGGGCCCGAATCAGAGCAGTACTTC. This codes for CASTIPPGPESEQYF.

CDR3 sequence (DNA): TGTGCCAGCAGGACGGGTACAGAGACCCAGTACTTC. Translation gives CASRTGTETQYF. V usage is TRBV2 and J usage is TRBJ2-5; D ambiguous. Deletions cut 6 bases from V and 4 bases from J, with 9 bases between. The CDR3 spans 12 residues. Germline CDR1 reads SNHLY; CDR2 reads FYNNEI.

The chain joins TRBV30 to TRBJ2-3, with a weak D call TRBD1 (6 bases). CDR1 GTSNPN and CDR2 SVGIG come from the germline V gene (reference sequence). The V and J ends lost 0 bases and 14 bases respectively, with 15 bases between them. The CDR3 is 12 amino acids. The DNA for the CDR3 is TGTGCCTGGAGTGTAATGTGGCAGGGGACGTATTTT. Translated: CAWSVMWQGTYF.

The chain has TRBV10-3 and TRBJ2-3; 7 bases agree with TRBD1. With V trimmed by 6 bases and J by 2 bases, 8 bases remained unmatched. Germline V gene lookup returns CDR1 ENHRY and CDR2 SYGVKD. The CDR3 loop spans 15 amino acids. Written as DNA, the CDR3 is TGTGCCATCAGCAGACAGGGTAGGGACACAGATACGCAGTATTTT. It is translated as CAISRQGRDTDTQYF.

A remark on this clone: Other DNA sequences of this sample code for an identical CDR3. V usage is TRBV2 and J usage is TRBJ1-3; TRBD1 matches 7 bases. J was trimmed by 0 bases and V by 5 bases; bases with no gene match: 4. Germline-derived CDR1 and CDR2 are SNHLY and FYNNEI. There are 15 residues in the CDR3. This CDR3 reads CASSLQGSSGNTIYF. In DNA form, the CDR3 reads TGTGCCAGCAGTCTACAGGGGAGCTCTGGAAACACCATATATTTT. The complete variable domain, with remaining parts taken from reference TRBV2 and TRBJ1-3, reads EPEVTQTPSHQVTQMGQEVILRCVPISNHLYFYWYRQILGQKVEFLVSFYNNEISEKSEIFDDQFSVERPDGSNFTLKIRSTKLEDSAMYFCASSLQGSSGNTIYFGEGSWLTVV.

This clone was seen only a few times. The rearrangement joins TRBV7-2 to TRBJ2-7, with 8 positions matching TRBD1. Germline V gives CDR1 SGHTA, CDR2 FQGNSA. The CDR3 covers 17 residues. The J segment lost 5 bases and the V segment lost 9 bases, leaving 21 bases of the junction unmatched. The CDR3 sequence: CAREDRAFTRVLDEQYF. The CDR3 nucleotides read TGTGCCAGAGAGGACAGGGCATTTACTAGAGTTCTGGACGAGCAGTACTTC.

V usage is TRBV13 and J usage is TRBJ2-7, with D unclear. Germline CDR1 reads PRHDT; CDR2 reads FYEKMQ (reference sequence). The CDR3 is 15 residues long. Trimming left V 6 bases short and J 3 bases short, with 18 bases between. CDR3 coding DNA: TGTGCCAGCAGTCAAACTCAGGCCCCTGACTACGAGCAGTACTTC. It encodes CASSQTQAPDYEQYF.

CDR3 coding DNA: TGTGCCAGCAGTTACGGGGGGGGCGCATACACTGAAGCTTTCTTT. It encodes CASSYGGGAYTEAFF. The V call is TRBV6-5, the J call TRBJ1-1; a possible D gene is TRBD1 (6 bases). The CDR3 contains 15 residues. The V gene's germline CDR1 is MNHEY and CDR2 SVGAGI. Trimming took 2 bases from V and 3 from J, leaving 13 bases between them.

CDR3 residues: CASSHDRVTQYF. As DNA, the CDR3 is TGTGCCAGCAGTCACGACAGGGTGACCCAGTACTTC. The rearrangement joins TRBV7-9 to TRBJ2-5; 7 bases agree with TRBD1. Per the germline V gene, CDR1 is SEHNR and CDR2 is FQNEAQ (reference sequence). This CDR3 is built from 12 residues. J was trimmed by 7 bases and V by 6 bases; bases with no gene match: 5.

The rearrangement uses TRBV6-1 and TRBJ2-3; the match to TRBD1 covers 7 bases. CDR3 length equals 14 residues. From germline, CDR1 is MNHNS and CDR2 SASEGT. With 8 bases clipped from V and 2 bases from J, the junction kept 7 bases outside the gene matches. CDR3 region: CASGRGLATDTQYF. CDR3 bases: TGTGCCAGCGGAAGGGGGCTAGCCACAGATACGCAGTATTTT.

The chain is built from TRBV6-5 and TRBJ2-5; D is perhaps TRBD1 (5 bases). With the DNA end fitting TRBJ2-7 better, the J assignment may be wrong. The CDR3 contains 14 residues. The germline V gene encodes CDR1 MNHEY and CDR2 SVGAGI. The CDR3 coding sequence is TGTGCCAGCAGTCGGACAATCCCCCCCTACGAGCAGTACTTC. The encoded protein is CASSRTIPPYEQYF.

CDR3 sequence: CASSGGQNGYTF. The CDR3 DNA is TGTGCCAGCAGCGGGGGACAGAATGGCTACACCTTC. This chain links TRBV9 with TRBJ1-2; 7 nucleotides agree with TRBD1. The length of the CDR3 is 12 residues. Germline CDR1 reads SGDLS; CDR2 reads YYNGEE. J lost 6 bases, V lost 3 bases, and 2 bases had no gene match.

The rearrangement joins TRBV29-1 to TRBJ2-3; 10 nucleotides match TRBD2. CDR1 SQVTM and CDR2 ANQGSEA come from the germline V gene. The CDR3 has 16 amino acids. V lost 6 bases and J lost 2; bases outside the gene matches: 11. The CDR3 protein is CSVELKLAGPTDTQYF. For the CDR3, the DNA is TGCAGCGTGGAATTAAAACTAGCGGGGCCCACAGATACGCAGTATTTT.

The rearrangement joins TRBV21-1 to TRBJ2-3; the table assigns TRBD1, which was not confirmed against the DNA. TRBV21-1 is recorded as a pseudogene. CDR3 length: 16 residues. As DNA, the CDR3 is TGTGCCAGCAGCAAAGAGGAACGGCAGGGGGCGGGTACGCAGTATTTT. Protein product: CASSKEERQGAGTQYF.

The rearrangement joins TRBV4-1 to TRBJ2-3, with no clear D. Trimming shortened V by 1 base and J by 2 bases, and 7 bases separated the two germline ends. The CDR3 runs to 14 residues. CDR1 and CDR2 from the germline V gene are MGHRA and YSYEKL. The CDR3 spells CASSQGGHTDTQYF. The CDR3 DNA follows: TGCGCCAGCAGCCAAGGAGGTCACACAGATACGCAGTATTTT.

This clone was seen more than once but under ten times. The CDR3 DNA follows: TGTGCCAGCAGTTCAGATAATTCCTACAATGAGCAGTTCTTC. Protein product: CASSSDNSYNEQFF. The chain has TRBV6-5 and TRBJ2-1; D remains unclear. The V end lost 4 bases, the J end lost 1 base, and 8 bases lay between the germline ends. CDR3 length equals 14 residues. Germline V CDR1 and CDR2: MNHEY, SVGAGI.